The 20 T cell receptor beta chains given below trace back to one sample, sequenced in a study of blood T cell repertoires in COVID-19. Here immunoSEQ multiplex PCR was the method, and the copy in TCRdb shows in-frame clones only, minus some. The repertoire consists of about half a million clones, with around nine tenths occurring once and the leading ten covering 6.5% to 8.5%. The sequencing sample was made of PBMCs or T cells enriched from blood (not recorded which). These receptors originate from an older woman who had recovered from COVID-19.

The V and J genes are TRBV4-1 and TRBJ1-1, with unresolved D. The CDR3 totals 12 residues. Germline V gene data show CDR1 as MGHRA and CDR2 as YSYEKL. V was pared by 4 bases and J by 2 bases, with 5 bases between. CDR3: CASSRRNTEAFF. The CDR3 region has the DNA TGCGCCAGCAGCCGCAGAAACACTGAAGCTTTCTTT.

This clone has a handful of counts. This chain connects TRBV5-4 to TRBJ2-2, with 10 positions matching TRBD2. Germline V gene lookup returns CDR1 SGHNT and CDR2 YYREEE (reference sequence). V gave up 4 bases and J gave up 3 bases; unmatched junction bases: 12. The CDR3 is 18 amino acids. CDR3 nucleotides: TGTGCCAGCAGCCGAGGCGGAGTAGCGGGGGGATACACCGGGGAGCTGTTTTTT. Translating it yields CASSRGGVAGGYTGELFF.

This chain links TRBV3-1 (or the pseudogene TRBV3-2) with TRBJ2-2; 8 nucleotides agree with TRBD1. Germline-derived CDR1 and CDR2 are LGHDT and YNNKEL (reference sequence). V lost 5 bases and J lost 1; bases outside the gene matches: 3. The CDR3 totals 15 residues. The CDR3: CASSSRGRNTGELFF. The CDR3 bases are TGTGCCAGCAGCTCCAGGGGGCGGAACACCGGGGAGCTGTTTTTT.

The chain joins TRBV6-4 to TRBJ2-7; 7 nucleotides align to TRBD2. This CDR3 region has 13 residues. Germline CDR1 and CDR2: MRHNA and SNTAGT. The junction had 3 bases not matched to a gene; V was cut back by 3 bases and J by 4 bases. The CDR3 sequence is CASSEEAGYEQYV. The CDR3 bases are TGTGCCAGCAGTGAGGAAGCGGGATACGAGCAGTACGTC.

This clone was counted once. The J gene is TRBJ1-4, the V gene TRBV4-1, with 11 bases lining up with TRBD1. The CDR3 contains 17 residues. Germline lookup yields CDR1 MGHRA and CDR2 YSYEKL. V trimming: 2 bases; J trimming: 7 bases; junction bases outside the gene matches: 9. The CDR3 region has the DNA TGCGCCAGCAGCCAATCTGGGTCGGACAGGGGGCGTGAAAAACTGTTTTTT. Translation gives CASSQSGSDRGREKLFF.

In the case of this clone: Other nucleotide sequences from this sample produce the same CDR3. The chain links TRBV5-1 to TRBJ1-1, with D possibly TRBD1 on 6 matching bases. The CDR3 is 15 amino acids. Germline assignment: CDR1 SGHRS and CDR2 YFSETQ. The V gene lost 0 bases and the J gene lost 0 bases, with 9 bases spanning the gap. CDR3 nucleotides: TGCGCCAGCAGCTTGGCCGGGGGGCTGAACACTGAAGCTTTCTTT. This gives the protein CASSLAGGLNTEAFF.

This sequence joins TRBV2 and TRBJ2-2; maybe TRBD1 (6 bases). The V end was cut by 6 bases, the J end by 6 bases, with 11 bases between. The CDR3 runs to 13 residues. Germline V gene sequence: CDR1 SNHLY, CDR2 FYNNEI. The CDR3 here is CASSLQGPGELFF. DNA of the CDR3: TGTGCCAGCAGCCTACAGGGACCCGGGGAGCTGTTTTTT.

This rearrangement joins TRBV6-5 to TRBJ1-2, with 9 bases that match TRBD1. Germline values: CDR1 MNHEY, CDR2 SVGAGI. There are 15 residues in the CDR3. Trimming took 2 bases from V and 6 from J; bases not matched to a gene: 7. In DNA form, the CDR3 reads TGTGCCAGCAGTTACACCGGGACAGGGAGCGATGGCTACACCTTC. It encodes CASSYTGTGSDGYTF.

Comment on this clone: This sample also contains other DNA sequences that code for the same CDR3. The chain couples TRBV6-5 to TRBJ1-6; 8 bases are a match to TRBD1. Germline V gene data show CDR1 as MNHEY and CDR2 as SVGAGI. This CDR3 is built from 14 residues. V gave up 6 bases and J gave up 6 bases; unmatched junction bases: 4. The CDR3 DNA is TGTGCCAGCAGAGGACAGGGACTTAATTCACCCCTCCACTTT. It codes for CASRGQGLNSPLHF.

This clone was found once. This sequence joins TRBV2 and TRBJ1-5; D gene ambiguous. The CDR3 consists of 14 residues. Looked up from germline, CDR1 is SNHLY and CDR2 is FYNNEI. Trimming shortened V by 3 bases and J by 4 bases, and 10 bases separated the two germline ends. This chain's CDR3 is CASSEATENQPQHF. The CDR3 DNA sequence: TGTGCCAGCAGTGAGGCGACGGAGAATCAGCCCCAGCATTTT. Full variable domain (remainder filled in from reference TRBV2 and TRBJ1-5): EPEVTQTPSHQVTQMGQEVILRCVPISNHLYFYWYRQILGQKVEFLVSFYNNEISEKSEIFDDQFSVERPDGSNFTLKIRSTKLEDSAMYFCASSEATENQPQHFGDGTRLSIL.

V and J are TRBV19 and TRBJ1-5, with a tentative D call TRBD1 (5 bases). V shed 7 bases and J shed 3 bases, with 16 bases lying between them. The CDR3 is 15 residues long. Germline lookup yields CDR1 LNHDA and CDR2 SQIVND (reference sequence). The CDR3 bases are TGTGCCAGTACCCGGGGGGATTTCACCAATCAGCCCCAGCATTTT. This translates into CASTRGDFTNQPQHF. The complete variable domain, with remaining parts taken from reference TRBV19 and TRBJ1-5, reads DGGITQSPKYLFRKEGQNVTLSCEQNLNHDAMYWYRQDPGQGLRLIYYSQIVNDFQKGDIAEGYSVSREKKESFPLTVTSAQKNPTAFYLCASTRGDFTNQPQHFGDGTRLSIL.

The rearrangement joins TRBV6-5 to TRBJ2-7, with a weak D call TRBD1 (6 bases). Between the trimmed V and J ends, which lost 2 bases and 0 bases, there was a span of 11 bases. CDR1 and CDR2 from the germline V gene are MNHEY and SVGAGI. The CDR3 loop spans 15 amino acids. The CDR3 DNA reads as TGTGCCAGCAGTTACAACCAGGGGCTCTCCTACGAGCAGTACTTC. Protein: CASSYNQGLSYEQYF.

V usage is TRBV10-3 and J usage is TRBJ2-3; 7 nucleotides line up with TRBD1. This CDR3 comprises 13 residues. Germline V gene lookup returns CDR1 ENHRY and CDR2 SYGVKD. The ends lost 4 bases at V and 3 bases at J; junction bases unmatched: 1. The CDR3 DNA reads as TGTGCCATCAGTGCGACAGGGACAGATACGCAGTATTTT. Amino acids: CAISATGTDTQYF.

The genes are TRBV3-1 (or the pseudogene TRBV3-2) and TRBJ1-3; a possible D gene is TRBD1 (6 bases). The germline CDR1 and CDR2 sequences are LGHDT and YNNKEL (reference sequence). There are 17 residues in the CDR3. V was clipped by 1 base and J by 3 bases, with 16 bases between them. Here the CDR3 reads CASSQGRITGNGNTIYF. The CDR3 region has the DNA TGTGCCAGCAGCCAAGGGAGGATAACAGGGAATGGAAACACCATATATTTT.

The chain is built from TRBV5-4 and TRBJ2-5, with 8 positions matching TRBD1. V shed 6 bases, J shed 3 bases, and the junction held 4 bases outside the gene matches. This CDR3 region has 13 residues. Germline CDR1 is SGHNT and CDR2 is YYREEE (reference sequence). Here the CDR3 DNA reads TGTGCCAGCACCTCAGGGGGCGAAGAGACCCAGTACTTC. It encodes CASTSGGEETQYF.

This clone was recorded many times. The chain employs TRBV19 and TRBJ1-4; tentative D call: TRBD1 (5 bases). Trimming stripped 3 bases from V and 10 bases from J, with 15 bases between. Germline V gives CDR1 LNHDA, CDR2 SQIVND (reference sequence). This CDR3 has 14 residues. As DNA, the CDR3 is TGTGCCAGTAGTATGAAGGGGTCGGGCGGAAAACTGTTTTTT. Its translation is CASSMKGSGGKLFF. Using reference TRBV19 and TRBJ1-4 for the parts outside the CDR3, the full variable domain is DGGITQSPKYLFRKEGQNVTLSCEQNLNHDAMYWYRQDPGQGLRLIYYSQIVNDFQKGDIAEGYSVSREKKESFPLTVTSAQKNPTAFYLCASSMKGSGGKLFFGSGTQLSVL.

CDR3 coding DNA: TGTGCCTGGAGCGCCTTTGGACAGGGGGCGTATCAGCCCCAGCATTTT. Its protein is CAWSAFGQGAYQPQHF. The genes are TRBV30 and TRBJ1-5; 11 bases map to TRBD1. The CDR3 has 16 amino acids. V shed 3 bases and J 5 bases; nucleotides not matched to a gene: 9. Germline values: CDR1 GTSNPN, CDR2 SVGIG (reference sequence).

The rearrangement uses TRBV18 and TRBJ1-5, with 9 bases lining up with TRBD1. Germline V gene lookup returns CDR1 KGHSH and CDR2 LQKENI. The CDR3 has 16 residues. Trimming took 5 bases from V and 7 from J; bases not matched to a gene: 12. CDR3 in amino acids: CASSSSPGTGKQPQHF. Written as DNA, the CDR3 is TGTGCCAGCTCAAGCTCGCCCGGGACAGGGAAGCAGCCCCAGCATTTT.

The chain couples TRBV5-1 to TRBJ1-2; 10 bases fit TRBD1. The J segment lost 6 bases and the V segment lost 2 bases, leaving 4 bases of the junction unmatched. CDR1 is SGHRS and CDR2 is YFSETQ in the germline V gene. This CDR3 has 14 residues. The CDR3 DNA sequence: TGCGCCAGCAGCTTCTTCGGACAGGGGGATGGCTACACCTTC. Amino acids: CASSFFGQGDGYTF.

The CDR3 coding sequence is TGTGCCAGCAGTCCTCGACAGGGGTACGAGCAGTACGTC. Translation: CASSPRQGYEQYV. The chain recombines TRBV27 with TRBJ2-7; the match to TRBD1 covers 8 bases. CDR3 length: 13 residues. V shed 5 bases and J 4 bases; nucleotides not matched to a gene: 4. CDR1 is MNHEY and CDR2 is SMNVEV in the germline V gene (reference sequence).